These 25 T cell receptor beta chains were all obtained from the same sample, sequenced in a study of cytomegalovirus exposure and HLA in healthy donors. The primer mix had 60 Vbeta and 13 Jbeta primers. The repertoire was sequenced with immunoSEQ multiplex PCR; TCRdb's copy has only in-frame clones and lacks some. The sample contains 95,000 to 150,000 clones, around 69% of which appear only once. Sequencing input: PBMCs. The receptors here all came from a woman aged 40 to 50 in good health and CMV-seropositive.

CDR3 nucleotide sequence: TGCAGCGTTGTTCCCACTAGCGGGAGCCAAGAGACCCAGTACTTC. Amino acids: CSVVPTSGSQETQYF. V gene TRBV29-1 combines with J gene TRBJ2-5, with 11 positions matching TRBD2. J gave up 1 base and V 4 bases, and 5 bases lay outside the gene matches. Germline V CDR1 and CDR2: SQVTM, ANQGSEA. This CDR3 comprises 15 residues.

The chain joins TRBV2 to TRBJ2-3, with 9 bases aligning to TRBD1. The CDR3 has 15 residues. The ends lost 1 base at V and 2 bases at J; junction bases unmatched: 1. Germline-derived CDR1 and CDR2 are SNHLY and FYNNEI. CDR3 region: CASSEEQGATDTQYF. The CDR3 DNA follows: TGTGCCAGCAGTGAAGAACAGGGGGCCACAGATACGCAGTATTTT.

This chain uses TRBV5-1 with TRBJ2-7; 7 bases are shared with TRBD2. The V gene's germline CDR1 is SGHRS and CDR2 YFSETQ. This CDR3 is built from 13 residues. Trimming took 0 bases from V and 7 from J; bases not matched to a gene: 4. The CDR3 loop is CASSLVAAGEQYF. The CDR3 nucleotides are TGCGCCAGCAGCTTGGTGGCAGCGGGAGAGCAGTACTTC.

V is TRBV6-5 and J is TRBJ2-2; 10 bases align to TRBD1. J lost 7 bases, V lost 5 bases, and 7 bases had no gene match. Germline CDR1 MNHEY, CDR2 SVGAGI. The CDR3 loop spans 15 amino acids. This CDR3 reads CASSPTGGWVGELFF. In DNA, the CDR3 is TGTGCCAGCAGTCCGACAGGGGGCTGGGTCGGGGAGCTGTTTTTT.

CDR3 in amino acids: CASSLGSGASYNEQFF. DNA for the CDR3: TGCGCCAGCAGCTTGGGGAGCGGGGCCTCCTACAATGAGCAGTTCTTC. V and J are TRBV5-1 and TRBJ2-1, with TRBD2 matching over 7 bases. Germline loops: CDR1 SGHRS, CDR2 YFSETQ. The V segment lost 0 bases and the J segment 0 bases; nucleotides outside the gene matches: 3. The CDR3 contains 16 residues.

This clone occurred once. V is TRBV5-1 and J is TRBJ2-7; 7 positions match TRBD1. This CDR3 has 16 amino acids. Germline CDR1 is SGHRS and CDR2 is YFSETQ. The V segment lost 4 bases and the J segment 5 bases; nucleotides outside the gene matches: 15. The CDR3: CASSLTGTVGEDEQYF. For the CDR3, the DNA is TGCGCCAGCAGCCTCACCGGGACAGTGGGGGAAGACGAGCAGTACTTC.

The chain recombines TRBV5-1 with TRBJ2-7; the D gene is possibly TRBD1 (7 bases). CDR3 length: 16 residues. Trimming removed 4 bases at V and 2 bases at J, with 19 bases between. The germline CDR1 and CDR2 sequences are SGHRS and YFSETQ. The CDR3 sequence is CASSKEQGRLAYEQYF. The CDR3 DNA reads TGCGCCAGCAGCAAGGAACAGGGGAGGCTAGCCTACGAGCAGTACTTC.

This chain links TRBV7-6 with TRBJ1-1; a possible D gene is TRBD1 (6 bases). The V end lost 1 base, the J end lost 3 bases, and 15 bases lay between the germline ends. This CDR3 contains 16 residues. Germline CDR1 reads SGHVS; CDR2 reads FNYEAQ. CDR3 loop: CASSLGSGRGDTEAFF. The CDR3 DNA follows: TGTGCCAGCAGCTTAGGTTCTGGCAGGGGAGACACTGAAGCTTTCTTT.

This chain connects TRBV5-1 to TRBJ2-1; D is undetermined. The CDR3 totals 16 residues. Per the germline V gene, CDR1 is SGHRS and CDR2 is YFSETQ. Deletions cut 1 base from V and 0 bases from J, with 11 bases between. The CDR3, as DNA: TGCGCCAGCAGCTTGAATGGGCGTCCCTCCTACAATGAGCAGTTCTTC. Translated: CASSLNGRPSYNEQFF.

V and J are TRBV4-2 and TRBJ1-5, with TRBD1 as a possible D gene (5 bases). The CDR3 contains 12 residues. V was shortened by 8 bases and J by 7 bases, with 12 bases between the two germline ends. CDR1 is LGHNA and CDR2 is YNFKEQ in the germline V gene. The CDR3 reads CASGGEEQPQHF. In nucleotides, the CDR3 is TGTGCCAGCGGAGGGGAGGAACAGCCCCAGCATTTT.

V and J are TRBV10-3 and TRBJ2-1; 11 nucleotides line up with TRBD2. Germline CDR1 and CDR2: ENHRY and SYGVKD. V was pared by 0 bases and J by 7 bases, with 11 bases of the junction left unmatched. This CDR3 comprises 18 residues. The chain's CDR3 is CAISESLVAGGPGNEQFF. The CDR3 DNA follows: TGTGCCATCAGTGAGTCGTTGGTAGCGGGAGGGCCGGGGAATGAGCAGTTCTTC.

The chain employs TRBV5-1 and TRBJ1-3; D is perhaps TRBD1 (6 bases). V dropped 0 bases and J dropped 4 bases, with 14 bases sitting between them. Germline-derived CDR1 and CDR2 are SGHRS and YFSETQ. The CDR3 totals 16 residues. CDR3 in DNA: TGCGCCAGCAGCTTGGATTTGGGGGCTGCCGGAAACACCATATATTTT. Translating gives CASSLDLGAAGNTIYF.

CDR3 sequence: CASSRDSNYGYTF. In DNA, the CDR3 is TGTGCCAGCAGCCGGGACAGCAACTATGGCTACACCTTC. The V call is TRBV7-9, the J call TRBJ1-2; 7 nucleotides line up with TRBD1. The CDR3 covers 13 residues. V shed 5 bases, J shed 2 bases, and the junction held 2 bases outside the gene matches. CDR1 is SEHNR, CDR2 FQNEAQ, per germline (reference sequence). Drawing the rest from reference TRBV7-9 and TRBJ1-2, the complete variable domain is DTGVSQNPRHKITKRGQNVTFRCDPISEHNRLYWYRQTLGQGPEFLTYFQNEAQLEKSRLLSDRFSAERPKGSFSTLEIQRTEQGDSAMYLCASSRDSNYGYTFGSGTRLTVV.

The table lists this clone with many counts. V usage is TRBV19 and J usage is TRBJ1-6; perhaps TRBD1 as D (5 bases). The germline V gene has CDR1 LNHDA and CDR2 SQIVND (reference sequence). V was clipped by 6 bases and J by 6 bases, with 18 bases between them. The CDR3 contains 16 residues. For the CDR3, the DNA is TGTGCCAGTAGCCCAATAATAGGGGATGGTAATTCACCCCTCCACTTT. As protein: CASSPIIGDGNSPLHF.

The J gene is TRBJ2-5, the V gene TRBV5-4, with 7 bases lining up with TRBD1. This CDR3 is 15 amino acids long. V dropped 5 bases and J dropped 2; count of bases not matched to a gene: 9. Germline CDR1 SGHNT, CDR2 YYREEE (reference sequence). CDR3 DNA sequence: TGTGCCAGCAGATTAGACAGGGTGGAACAAGAGACCCAGTACTTC. Residues: CASRLDRVEQETQYF. Full variable domain (rest looked up from reference TRBV5-4 and TRBJ2-5): ETGVTQSPTHLIKTRGQQVTLRCSSQSGHNTVSWYQQALGQGPQFIFQYYREEENGRGNFPPRFSGLQFPNYSSELNVNALELDDSALYLCASRLDRVEQETQYFGPGTRLLVL.

This clone was recorded once. The chain employs TRBV29-1 and TRBJ1-2; TRBD1 agrees at 8 bases. CDR3 size: 12 residues. Germline CDR1 SQVTM, CDR2 ANQGSEA. V dropped 6 bases and J dropped 4; count of bases not matched to a gene: 4. CDR3 nucleotide sequence: TGCAGCGTCGCCGGGACAGGCTATGGCTACACCTTC. It codes for CSVAGTGYGYTF.

J is TRBJ1-2 and V is TRBV6-1; 7 bases align to TRBD1. V lost 6 bases and J lost 5; bases outside the gene matches: 9. The germline V gene encodes CDR1 MNHNS and CDR2 SASEGT. This CDR3 is 14 amino acids long. The CDR3 DNA sequence: TGTGCCAGCAGCCAGACACTACAGGGGTATGGCTACACCTTC. Translated, it gives CASSQTLQGYGYTF.

The chain couples TRBV10-1 to TRBJ2-7, with D possibly being TRBD1 (5 bases). The CDR3 extends over 13 amino acids. Trimming left V 0 bases short and J 2 bases short, with 5 bases between. The V gene's germline CDR1 is WNHNN and CDR2 SYGVQD (reference sequence). The CDR3 loop is CASSESTAYEQYF. In nucleotides, the CDR3 is TGCGCCAGCAGTGAGTCGACAGCCTACGAGCAGTACTTC.

The chain links TRBV6-6 to TRBJ1-6; D is uncertain. Looked up from germline, CDR1 is MNHNY and CDR2 is SVGAGI (reference sequence). The V gene lost 4 bases and the J gene lost 0 bases, with 10 bases spanning the gap. CDR3 length: 16 residues. CDR3 residues: CASSLTVGSYNSPLHF. The DNA of the CDR3 is TGTGCCAGCAGTTTGACTGTGGGCTCCTATAATTCACCCCTCCACTTT.

CDR3 bases: TGTGCCAGCAGCCGCGCCTCGACAGGCTCCTATGGCTACACCTTC. Translated: CASSRASTGSYGYTF. This chain links TRBV6-5 with TRBJ1-2; D is perhaps TRBD1 (6 bases). The germline V gene has CDR1 MNHEY and CDR2 SVGAGI. V dropped 6 bases and J dropped 4 bases, with 18 bases sitting between them. The CDR3 covers 15 residues.

This chain uses TRBV18 with TRBJ2-2; D might be TRBD2 (6 bases). The CDR3 loop spans 15 amino acids. V lost 0 bases and J lost 1, with 6 bases in between. Germline V gene sequence: CDR1 KGHSH, CDR2 LQKENI. The CDR3 sequence is CASSPPGGNTGELFF. The CDR3 DNA sequence: TGTGCCAGCTCACCACCGGGAGGGAACACCGGGGAGCTGTTTTTT.

This clone has a handful of counts. V is TRBV6-5 and J is TRBJ1-2; 9 bases map to TRBD1. There are 14 residues in the CDR3. With V trimmed by 6 bases and J by 0 bases, 2 bases remained unmatched. Germline values: CDR1 MNHEY, CDR2 SVGAGI. The CDR3 DNA reads TGTGCCAGCAGACGGACAGGGGCTAACTATGGCTACACCTTC. This sequence encodes CASRRTGANYGYTF.

This chain uses TRBV9 with TRBJ2-7, with TRBD2 identical over 8 bases. CDR1 is SGDLS and CDR2 is YYNGEE in the germline V gene. The CDR3 runs 13 residues. The V gene end was trimmed by 4 bases and the J gene end by 4 bases; junction bases not matched to a gene: 4. DNA for the CDR3: TGTGCCAGCAGCCTCGGGGGGGAGTACGAGCAGTACTTC. Amino acids: CASSLGGEYEQYF.

The V gene is TRBV15, the J gene TRBJ1-1, with D possibly matching TRBD1 (5 bases). Germline loops: CDR1 LNHNV, CDR2 YYDKDF (reference sequence). V was clipped by 5 bases and J by 0 bases, with 10 bases between them. This CDR3 has 14 amino acids. CDR3: CATSPTAMNTEAFF. In DNA, the CDR3 is TGTGCCACCAGCCCGACAGCCATGAACACTGAAGCTTTCTTT.

The chain has TRBV9 and TRBJ2-5; no clear D. V was pared by 0 bases and J by 3 bases, with 6 bases between. The CDR3 is 13 amino acids. From germline, CDR1 is SGDLS and CDR2 YYNGEE. The CDR3: CASSVGVEETQYF. The CDR3 DNA follows: TGTGCCAGCAGCGTAGGAGTGGAAGAGACCCAGTACTTC.